The 15 T cell receptor beta chains listed next were all sequenced from one sample in a study of blood T cell repertoires in COVID-19. Data came from immunoSEQ multiplex PCR; TCRdb stores just in-frame clones and leaves some out. The sample lists 70,000 to 95,000 clones, 80% to 90% seen once, with approximately 2.6% in the top ten. Specimen: peripheral blood. The receptors stem from a middle-aged man with COVID-19, enrolled during active disease.

In this sample, this clone turned up once. The same CDR3 can be traced to other DNA sequences in this sample. J is TRBJ1-5 and V is TRBV9, with unresolved D. V was shortened by 0 bases and J by 0 bases, with 4 bases between the two germline ends. Germline values: CDR1 SGDLS, CDR2 YYNGEE. The CDR3 is made up of 14 amino acids. The CDR3 region has the DNA TGTGCCAGCAGCGTAGGAGGTAGCAATCAGCCCCAGCATTTT. Translated, it gives CASSVGGSNQPQHF.

The rearrangement links TRBV3-1 (or the pseudogene TRBV3-2) to TRBJ2-7, with D possibly TRBD1 on 5 matching bases. Trimming shortened V by 4 bases and J by 3 bases, and 10 bases separated the two germline ends. Per the germline V gene, CDR1 is LGHDT and CDR2 is YNNKEL (reference sequence). The CDR3 spans 13 residues. CDR3 sequence (DNA): TGTGCCAGCAGCCTAATCAGGGACTACGAGCAGTACTTC. Its protein is CASSLIRDYEQYF.

The chain joins TRBV19 to TRBJ1-3; D possibly corresponds to TRBD1 (6 bases). The germline V and J ends were trimmed by 10 bases and 0 bases, with 13 bases remaining between them. The CDR3 extends over 14 amino acids. The germline V gene has CDR1 LNHDA and CDR2 SQIVND (reference sequence). The CDR3 is CATAQGPSGNTIYF. The CDR3 DNA is TGTGCCACCGCACAGGGTCCCTCTGGAAACACCATATATTTT.

This sequence joins TRBV6-2 or TRBV6-3 and TRBJ2-7; D ambiguous. CDR1 MNHEY and CDR2 SVGEGT come from the germline V gene. Trimming shortened V by 2 bases and J by 2 bases, and 7 bases separated the two germline ends. CDR3 length: 13 amino acids. The CDR3 sequence is CASSYGRAYEQYF. CDR3 DNA: TGTGCCAGCAGTTACGGTCGAGCCTACGAGCAGTACTTC.

The chain employs TRBV3-1 (or the pseudogene TRBV3-2) and TRBJ1-4, with D possibly matching TRBD1 (6 bases). The CDR3 contains 14 residues. The V gene's germline CDR1 is LGHDT and CDR2 YNNKEL (reference sequence). The germline V and J ends were trimmed by 4 bases and 3 bases, with 9 bases remaining between them. The CDR3, as DNA: TGTGCCAGCAGCCTAGACAGGTCTAATGAAAAACTGTTTTTT. Protein sequence: CASSLDRSNEKLFF.

The V gene is TRBV9, the J gene TRBJ2-5; TRBD2 agrees at 9 bases. The CDR3 covers 16 residues. CDR1 SGDLS and CDR2 YYNGEE come from the germline V gene. Trimming at V came to 0 bases and at J to 5 bases, leaving 8 bases not matched to a gene. CDR3 sequence (DNA): TGTGCCAGCAGCGTAGCAGGCGGGGGGGTTGGGGAGACCCAGTACTTC. Translation: CASSVAGGGVGETQYF.

The chain carries TRBV9 and TRBJ1-6; D is undetermined. This CDR3 spans 16 amino acids. The ends were cut back, 4 bases at V and 0 bases at J, with 11 bases in the middle. Looked up from germline, CDR1 is SGDLS and CDR2 is YYNGEE. The chain's CDR3 is CASSRELSSYNSPLHF. For the CDR3, the DNA is TGTGCCAGCAGCCGTGAATTGAGCTCCTATAATTCACCCCTCCACTTT.

This chain uses TRBV11-2 with TRBJ1-6; TRBD1 is a possible D gene (5 bases). Trimming left V 5 bases short and J 7 bases short, with 12 bases between. Per germline, CDR1 SGHAT and CDR2 FQNNGV. The CDR3 is 14 residues long. The CDR3 sequence: CASSRGQLNSPLHF. The CDR3 coding sequence is TGTGCCAGCAGCCGTGGACAATTGAATTCACCCCTCCACTTT. Full variable domain (rest looked up from reference TRBV11-2 and TRBJ1-6): EAGVAQSPRYKIIEKRQSVAFWCNPISGHATLYWYQQILGQGPKLLIQFQNNGVVDDSQLPKDRFSAERLKGVDSTLKIQPAKLEDSAVYLCASSRGQLNSPLHFGNGTRLTVT.

This chain joins TRBV19 and TRBJ1-5; D not resolved. The CDR3 runs to 14 residues. CDR1 LNHDA and CDR2 SQIVND come from the germline V gene (reference sequence). V lost 4 bases, J lost 0 bases, and 7 bases lay in between. The CDR3 region is CASSKSTSNQPQHF. CDR3 coding DNA: TGTGCCAGTAGTAAGAGTACTAGCAATCAGCCCCAGCATTTT.

This chain joins TRBV5-8 and TRBJ1-1; D is ambiguous. The CDR3 runs 14 residues. Germline lookup yields CDR1 SGHTS and CDR2 YDEGEE. Trimming pared 0 bases from V and 4 bases from J, leaving 10 bases between. The CDR3 DNA sequence: TGTGCCAGCAGCTTGGACCCGGGAGGCACTGAAGCTTTCTTT. This sequence encodes CASSLDPGGTEAFF.

CDR3 residues: CASSIGQQNYGYTF. The CDR3 DNA is TGTGCCAGTAGTATTGGACAGCAAAACTATGGCTACACCTTC. This rearrangement joins TRBV19 to TRBJ1-2; D might be TRBD1 (6 bases). The length of the CDR3 is 14 residues. Germline V gene data show CDR1 as LNHDA and CDR2 as SQIVND (reference sequence). The V gene lost 3 bases and the J gene lost 2 bases, with 10 bases spanning the gap.

In its sample, this clone was seen a few times. The chain links TRBV5-8 to TRBJ1-3; D is unresolved. In germline, CDR1 is SGHTS, CDR2 YDEGEE. The CDR3 runs 14 residues. The ends were cut back, 1 base at V and 2 bases at J, with 7 bases in the middle. The chain's CDR3 is CASSLWEPGNTIYF. CDR3 DNA sequence: TGTGCCAGCAGCTTGTGGGAGCCTGGAAACACCATATATTTT.

The chain joins TRBV29-1 to TRBJ1-2; D possibly corresponds to TRBD1 (5 bases). The CDR3 sequence is 14 residues long. Germline values: CDR1 SQVTM, CDR2 ANQGSEA. V was clipped by 4 bases and J by 0 bases, with 12 bases between them. This CDR3 is CSVAGGRANYGYTF. CDR3 in DNA: TGCAGCGTTGCCGGGGGGAGAGCTAACTATGGCTACACCTTC.

This chain connects TRBV28 to TRBJ1-6; 10 bases fit TRBD1. Germline CDR1 reads MDHEN; CDR2 reads SYDVKM. The CDR3 totals 15 residues. The trim removed 5 bases at V and 9 bases at J, leaving 7 bases unmatched. CDR3 in amino acids: CASSGDRGRGSPLHF. CDR3 in DNA: TGTGCCAGCAGTGGGGACAGGGGAAGGGGTTCACCCCTCCACTTT.

The chain has TRBV28 and TRBJ1-3, with a possible D match to TRBD1 (5 bases). Germline assignment: CDR1 MDHEN and CDR2 SYDVKM. V gave up 8 bases and J gave up 2 bases, with 16 bases separating them. The CDR3 runs 15 residues. The chain's CDR3 is CASGEQGRPGNTIYF. In nucleotides, the CDR3 is TGTGCCAGCGGAGAGCAGGGTCGACCTGGAAACACCATATATTTT. The complete variable domain, with remaining parts taken from reference TRBV28 and TRBJ1-3, reads DVKVTQSSRYLVKRTGEKVFLECVQDMDHENMFWYRQDPGLGLRLIYFSYDVKMKEKGDIPEGYSVSREKKERFSLILESASTNQTSMYLCASGEQGRPGNTIYFGEGSWLTVV.